This T cell receptor (beta chain) came from a study of tumor-infiltrating lymphocytes in oesophageal squamous cell carcinoma. TCRdb recomputed calls from the PCR reads with MiXCR, one row per CDR3 protein. The sample contains about 15,000 distinct CDR3 sequences, around 50% of which appear only once. V was clipped by 4 bases and J by 7 bases, with 17 bases between them. There are 14 residues in the CDR3. Of note for this clonotype: A read error may explain this, as a much larger clone is one base away.

Specimen: esophageal tumor tissue. This clonotype originated in a male donor with esophageal squamous cell carcinoma. This sequence joins TRBV12-3 or TRBV12-4 and TRBJ2-7, with a possible D match to TRBD2 (6 bases). The CDR3 loop reads CASSWASVYNEQYF. The CDR3 nucleotides are TGTGCCAGCAGTTGGGCTAGCGTGTACAATGAGCAGTACTTC.